This TCR beta chain is from a study of cytomegalovirus exposure and HLA in healthy donors. Germline CDR1 and CDR2: SGHRS and YFSETQ. With 4 bases clipped from V and 7 bases from J, the junction kept 7 bases outside the gene matches. CDR3 size: 14 residues. This clone was seen more than once but under ten times. The PCR was carried out with 60 Vbeta primers and 13 Jbeta primers. The method was immunoSEQ multiplex PCR; TCRdb's version includes in-frame clones alone and lacks a portion of them. Among more than 100,000 clones listed, roughly 65% were seen once. The receptor was isolated from a man aged 40-49 years in good health and CMV-seropositive. Sequencing used PBMCs. The gene calls are TRBV5-1 and TRBJ2-1, with 8 positions matching TRBD1. CDR3 nucleotides: TGCGCCAGCAGCGCCGGACAGGGAGGAAATGAGCAGTTCTTC. Protein sequence: CASSAGQGGNEQFF.